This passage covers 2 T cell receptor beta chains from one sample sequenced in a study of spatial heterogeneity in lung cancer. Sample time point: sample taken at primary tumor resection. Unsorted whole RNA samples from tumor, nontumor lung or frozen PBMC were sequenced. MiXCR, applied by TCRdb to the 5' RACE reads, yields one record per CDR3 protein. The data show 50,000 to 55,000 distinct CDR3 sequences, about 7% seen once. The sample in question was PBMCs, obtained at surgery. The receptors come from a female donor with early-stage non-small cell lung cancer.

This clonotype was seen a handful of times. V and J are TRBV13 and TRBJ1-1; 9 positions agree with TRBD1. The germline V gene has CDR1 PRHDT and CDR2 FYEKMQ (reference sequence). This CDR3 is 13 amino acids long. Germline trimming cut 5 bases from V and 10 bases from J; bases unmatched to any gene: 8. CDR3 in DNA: TGTGCCAGCAGCGAGGACAGGGGTTTAGGAGCTTTCTTT. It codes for CASSEDRGLGAFF.

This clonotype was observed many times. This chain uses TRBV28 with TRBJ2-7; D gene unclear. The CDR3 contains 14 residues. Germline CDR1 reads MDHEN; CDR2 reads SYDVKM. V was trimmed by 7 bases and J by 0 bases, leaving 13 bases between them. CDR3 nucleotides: TGTGCCAGCAATGTCCTCAGAAGCTCCTACGAGCAGTACTTC. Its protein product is CASNVLRSSYEQYF.